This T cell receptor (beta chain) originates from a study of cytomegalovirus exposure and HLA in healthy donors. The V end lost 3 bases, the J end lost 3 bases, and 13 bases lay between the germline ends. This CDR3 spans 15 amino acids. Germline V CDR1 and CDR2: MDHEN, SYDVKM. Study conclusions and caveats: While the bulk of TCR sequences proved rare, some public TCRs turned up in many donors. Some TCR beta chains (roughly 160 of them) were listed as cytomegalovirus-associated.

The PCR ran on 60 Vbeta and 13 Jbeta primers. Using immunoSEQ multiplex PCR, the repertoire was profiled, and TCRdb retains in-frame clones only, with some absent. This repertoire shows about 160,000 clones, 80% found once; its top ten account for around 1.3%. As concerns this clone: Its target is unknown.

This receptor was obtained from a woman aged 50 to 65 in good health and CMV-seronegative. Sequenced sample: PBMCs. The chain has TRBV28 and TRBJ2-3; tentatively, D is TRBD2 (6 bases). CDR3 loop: CASSLRDPVTDTQYF. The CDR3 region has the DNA TGTGCCAGCAGTTTGCGGGATCCTGTGACAGATACGCAGTATTTT.